This T cell receptor (beta chain) was observed in a study of cytomegalovirus exposure and HLA in healthy donors. General study results and limits: When analyzed later, a missense DCLRE1C variant was found to be linked to TCR beta V- and J-gene trimming. In a later analysis, specific HLA alleles were associated with under 20,000 TCR beta sequences at a 0.05 false discovery rate. The productive fraction for most TCR beta V segments was about 90% or about 30% in an earlier analysis. Common viral pathogens seemed, in a later analysis, to connect with several of the most significant clusters.

The study ran its PCR with 60 Vbeta and 13 Jbeta primers. Clones were sequenced by immunoSEQ multiplex PCR, and TCRdb holds only the in-frame ones, with some missing. The table records about 120,000 clones, roughly four fifths of them present only once. A remark on this clone: What it binds is not known.

Germline V gene data show CDR1 as KGHSH and CDR2 as LQKENI. The CDR3 contains 13 residues. V gave up 6 bases and J gave up 1 base, with 9 bases separating them. This receptor was taken from a man aged 40-50 years in good health and CMV-seronegative. The chain couples TRBV18 to TRBJ1-1; no clear D. Sequenced: PBMCs. Here the CDR3 reads CASSGSRNTEAFF. CDR3 bases: TGTGCCAGCTCGGGCTCGAGGAACACTGAAGCTTTCTTT.